Listed below are T cell receptor beta chains from one sample, sequenced in a study of response to subunit inactivated influenza vaccine. TCRdb itself ran the RT-PCR reads through MiXCR, one entry per CDR3 protein. Among 400,000 to 650,000 distinct CDR3 sequences listed, more than 7% were seen once. The specimen comprised PBMCs from blood, sampled around 2 years after vaccination. The receptors shown here come from a man between 50 and 70 years old who received an inactivated influenza vaccine. The CDR3 runs from the conserved cysteine through the conserved F or W. The D gene is left open where the match is weak. Where a row states a size, it is once, few, many or the class of an expanded clone; other rows omit it.

j_gene: TRBJ2-1; abundance: .; d_gene: TRBD2; v_gene: TRBV5-1; CDR3nt: TGCGCCAGCAGCTTGGTGCATGCGGGAGAGATCAATGAGCAGTTCTTC; CDR3aa: CASSLVHAGEINEQFF
j_gene: TRBJ2-5; abundance: .; d_gene: TRBD2; v_gene: TRBV7-9; CDR3nt: TGTGCCAGCAGCTCCGGACTAGCGGGGGTGGAGGCCCAGTACTTC; CDR3aa: CASSSGLAGVEAQYF
j_gene: TRBJ1-1; abundance: many; d_gene: .; v_gene: TRBV20-1; CDR3nt: TGCAGTGCTACCAACACAGGGACTGAAGCTTTCTTT; CDR3aa: CSATNTGTEAFF
j_gene: TRBJ1-5; abundance: .; d_gene: TRBD1; v_gene: TRBV20-1; CDR3nt: TGCAGTGCTATGAGCCAGGGGGGACGTAGCAATCAGCCCCAGCATTTT; CDR3aa: CSAMSQGGRSNQPQHF
j_gene: TRBJ2-7; abundance: many; d_gene: .; v_gene: TRBV13; CDR3nt: TGTGCCAGCAGCCTAACCCCCGTAGGGTTGGGCTACGAGCAGTACTTC; CDR3aa: CASSLTPVGLGYEQYF
j_gene: TRBJ2-2; abundance: few; d_gene: .; v_gene: TRBV29-1; CDR3nt: TGCAGCGTTGCTAGAGGGGGTAACACCGGGGAGCTGTTTTTT; CDR3aa: CSVARGGNTGELFF
j_gene: TRBJ2-3; abundance: many; d_gene: TRBD1; v_gene: TRBV7-7; CDR3nt: TGTGCTAGCAGCCCCGGGACAGGAACAGATACGCAGTATTTT; CDR3aa: CASSPGTGTDTQYF
j_gene: TRBJ2-2; abundance: .; d_gene: .; v_gene: TRBV10-3; CDR3nt: TGTGCCATCAGTGACTCGATGACGTTCACCGGGGAGCTGTTTTTT; CDR3aa: CAISDSMTFTGELFF
j_gene: TRBJ2-3; abundance: .; d_gene: .; v_gene: TRBV12-3/TRBV12-4; CDR3nt: TGTGCCAGCGGACACAGGGCTGTGGTAGATACGCAGTATTTT; CDR3aa: CASGHRAVVDTQYF
j_gene: TRBJ2-6; abundance: few; d_gene: .; v_gene: TRBV24-1; CDR3nt: TGTGCCACCAGTGATAAGGCCTCTGGGGCCAACGTCCTGACTTTC; CDR3aa: CATSDKASGANVLTF
j_gene: TRBJ1-2; abundance: many; d_gene: TRBD1; v_gene: TRBV5-1; CDR3nt: TGCGCCAGCAGCCTGACAGGGGGCAATGGCTACACCTTC; CDR3aa: CASSLTGGNGYTF
j_gene: TRBJ2-7; abundance: few; d_gene: .; v_gene: TRBV20-1; CDR3nt: TGCAGTGCTAGAGAGCACGACTTCCGCGACGAGCAGTACTTC; CDR3aa: CSAREHDFRDEQYF
j_gene: TRBJ2-5; abundance: .; d_gene: .; v_gene: TRBV5-1; CDR3nt: TGCGCCAGCAGCTTGCTGGGGGGCCAGGGGCAAGAGACCCAGTACTTC; CDR3aa: CASSLLGGQGQETQYF
j_gene: TRBJ2-7; abundance: few; d_gene: .; v_gene: TRBV15; CDR3nt: TGTGCCACCAGCAGAGCCGGCTTCAGGGGCGAGCAGTACTTC; CDR3aa: CATSRAGFRGEQYF
j_gene: TRBJ2-7; abundance: .; d_gene: TRBD1; v_gene: TRBV4-2; CDR3nt: TGTGCCAGCAGCGTGCCGGGACAGGGTGTGAACGAGCAGTACTTC; CDR3aa: CASSVPGQGVNEQYF
j_gene: TRBJ2-6; abundance: few; d_gene: TRBD2; v_gene: TRBV4-2; CDR3nt: TGTGCCAGCAGCCAAACTAGCGGTGCTGGGGCCAACGTCCTGACTTTC; CDR3aa: CASSQTSGAGANVLTF
j_gene: TRBJ2-7; abundance: .; d_gene: .; v_gene: TRBV12-3/TRBV12-4; CDR3nt: TGTGCCAGCAGCCGCGGGGGCCTCCCCTACGAGCAGTACTTC; CDR3aa: CASSRGGLPYEQYF
j_gene: TRBJ2-7; abundance: many; d_gene: .; v_gene: TRBV7-2; CDR3nt: TGTGCCAGCAGCATCGGATTTCACTCCTACGAGCAGTACTTC; CDR3aa: CASSIGFHSYEQYF
j_gene: TRBJ2-3; abundance: many; d_gene: .; v_gene: TRBV18; CDR3nt: TGTGCCAGCTCACCAGGGGCGGGAGATACGCAGTATTTT; CDR3aa: CASSPGAGDTQYF
j_gene: TRBJ2-3; abundance: .; d_gene: .; v_gene: TRBV20-1; CDR3nt: TGCAGTGCCCCAGGCCCAGCGGGGACAACAGATACGCAGTATTTT; CDR3aa: CSAPGPAGTTDTQYF
j_gene: TRBJ1-4; abundance: few; d_gene: .; v_gene: TRBV20-1; CDR3nt: TGCAGTGCAGGCCTATCCTGGGGGACTAATGAAAAACTGTTTTTT; CDR3aa: CSAGLSWGTNEKLFF
j_gene: TRBJ2-7; abundance: .; d_gene: .; v_gene: TRBV20-1; CDR3nt: TGCAGTGCTAGAGATTGGGACCTCTCCTACGAGCAGTACTTC; CDR3aa: CSARDWDLSYEQYF
j_gene: TRBJ2-2; abundance: many; d_gene: .; v_gene: TRBV7-2; CDR3nt: TGTGCCAGCAGCTCCCGTGGGTGGGGGAACACCGGGGAGCTGTTTTTT; CDR3aa: CASSSRGWGNTGELFF
j_gene: TRBJ2-5; abundance: many; d_gene: .; v_gene: TRBV18; CDR3nt: TGTGCCAGCTCACCACTGCGGTCTGACGAGACCCAGTACTTC; CDR3aa: CASSPLRSDETQYF
j_gene: TRBJ2-1; abundance: .; d_gene: TRBD2; v_gene: TRBV6-1; CDR3nt: TGTGCCAGCAGCTCCAGCGGGAGTTTAGACAATGAGCAGTTCTTC; CDR3aa: CASSSSGSLDNEQFF
j_gene: TRBJ1-4; abundance: few; d_gene: .; v_gene: TRBV7-7; CDR3nt: TGTGCCAGCAGCTTAATTTCGGTTGGGAAATATGAAAAACTGTTTTTT; CDR3aa: CASSLISVGKYEKLFF
j_gene: TRBJ2-1; abundance: many; d_gene: TRBD1; v_gene: TRBV7-3; CDR3nt: TGTGCCAGCAGCTCCGGGACAGGGTTTTTCGTGACACCCGGAGGAAATGAGCAGTTCTTC; CDR3aa: CASSSGTGFFVTPGGNEQFF
j_gene: TRBJ2-7; abundance: .; d_gene: .; v_gene: TRBV20-1; CDR3nt: TGCAGTGCTACGACAGCCTGGGAGCAGTACTTC; CDR3aa: CSATTAWEQYF
j_gene: TRBJ1-6; abundance: many; d_gene: .; v_gene: TRBV7-3; CDR3nt: TGTGCCAGCAGTACCGGGACAACAGTAATCGGTTCACCCCTCCACTTT; CDR3aa: CASSTGTTVIGSPLHF
j_gene: TRBJ2-1; abundance: .; d_gene: .; v_gene: TRBV24-1; CDR3nt: TGTGCCACCAGTGCTCCGGAGAAAAGGGTGCAGTTCTTC; CDR3aa: CATSAPEKRVQFF
j_gene: TRBJ2-1; abundance: .; d_gene: .; v_gene: TRBV19; CDR3nt: TGTGCCAGTAGTATGGGAGGCCCTGTCCGGAGTGAGCAGTTCTTC; CDR3aa: CASSMGGPVRSEQFF
j_gene: TRBJ2-5; abundance: once; d_gene: .; v_gene: TRBV15; CDR3nt: TGTGCCACCAGCAGAGGAGGAGGGCCAGAGACCCAGTACTTC; CDR3aa: CATSRGGGPETQYF
j_gene: TRBJ2-7; abundance: many; d_gene: .; v_gene: TRBV25-1; CDR3nt: TGTGCCAGCAGGCAACCGGGGTCCTACGAGCAGTACTTC; CDR3aa: CASRQPGSYEQYF
j_gene: TRBJ2-7; abundance: .; d_gene: TRBD1; v_gene: TRBV5-1; CDR3nt: TGCGCCAGCAGCTTTTCGGGACAGGGTCTTGTCGAGCAGTACTTC; CDR3aa: CASSFSGQGLVEQYF
j_gene: TRBJ2-5; abundance: few; d_gene: .; v_gene: TRBV9; CDR3nt: TGTGCCAGCAGCGTGAACCAAGAGACCCAGTACTTC; CDR3aa: CASSVNQETQYF
j_gene: TRBJ1-1; abundance: .; d_gene: .; v_gene: TRBV5-1; CDR3nt: TGCGCCAGCAGCTTCCAAACTCGACAGAACACTGAAGCTTTCTTT; CDR3aa: CASSFQTRQNTEAFF
j_gene: TRBJ2-1; abundance: .; d_gene: TRBD2; v_gene: TRBV4-3; CDR3nt: TGCGCCAGCAGCCAAGTGGGGGGGAGGGCCCTTTCTAGCAATGAGCAGTTCTTC; CDR3aa: CASSQVGGRALSSNEQFF
j_gene: TRBJ2-1; abundance: .; d_gene: .; v_gene: TRBV27; CDR3nt: TGTGCCAGCAGTTCCTTAGCGGCGGTATCCTACAATGAGCAGTTCTTC; CDR3aa: CASSSLAAVSYNEQFF
j_gene: TRBJ2-1; abundance: few; d_gene: .; v_gene: TRBV12-3/TRBV12-4; CDR3nt: TGTGCCAGCAGTTTAGAAATAGGGGGAAATGAGCAGTTCTTC; CDR3aa: CASSLEIGGNEQFF
j_gene: TRBJ2-1; abundance: .; d_gene: TRBD2; v_gene: TRBV20-1; CDR3nt: TGCAGTGCTAGAGGACCGGGACTAGCGGGGGACAATGAGCAGTTCTTC; CDR3aa: CSARGPGLAGDNEQFF
j_gene: TRBJ2-7; abundance: many; d_gene: .; v_gene: TRBV7-9; CDR3nt: TGTGCCAGCAGCCCCCGGGGTGAGCAGTACTTC; CDR3aa: CASSPRGEQYF